Each of the 20 T cell receptor beta chains below was sequenced from the same sample in a study of T-cell reconstitution after alpha-beta-depleted transplantation in children (dated by TCRdb to the mid-2010s). Library method: PCR. The data were produced on an Illumina HiSeq 2500. TCR library preparation used molecular barcoding, with unique molecular identifiers applied to normalize quantification of the TCRbeta repertoire. TCRdb cleaned the public reads at Q25 with fastp, built clones with MiXCR and kept in-frame beta chains. Every CDR3 protein is listed once, alongside the most common genes and DNA of its rows. In all, the sample holds about 610,000 distinct CDR3 sequences, and more than 9% of those were seen once. The ten largest clonotypes hold around 4% of the sample. The specimen comprised PBMCs from the stem cell graft donor, sampled from the stem cell graft. The receptors were gathered from a human donor who donated a stem cell graft to a child with acute myeloid leukemia.

This clonotype has only a few counts. V and J are TRBV5-1 and TRBJ1-2; the match to TRBD1 covers 7 bases. Germline-derived CDR1 and CDR2 are SGHRS and YFSETQ. The ends lost 5 bases at V and 0 bases at J; junction bases unmatched: 7. The CDR3 totals 15 residues. CDR3 in amino acids: CASRDGGQTNYGYTF. The CDR3 DNA is TGCGCCAGCAGGGACGGGGGACAGACTAACTATGGCTACACCTTC.

This clonotype was counted a few times. The chain uses TRBV12-3 or TRBV12-4 and TRBJ2-7; D is possibly TRBD1 (6 bases). The CDR3 spans 15 residues. Trimming left V 6 bases short and J 6 bases short, with 21 bases between. CDR3 amino acids: CASSQQGARVREQYF. CDR3 bases: TGTGCCAGCAGCCAACAGGGTGCTAGGGTGCGCGAGCAGTACTTC.

A few counts support this clonotype. The rearrangement joins TRBV5-1 to TRBJ2-1, with D hard to call. The CDR3 totals 16 residues. Trimming removed 0 bases from V and 0 bases from J, with 10 bases in between. From germline, CDR1 is SGHRS and CDR2 YFSETQ. The CDR3 bases are TGCGCCAGCAGCTTGGATGCGGCTAGCTCCTACAATGAGCAGTTCTTC. It codes for CASSLDAASSYNEQFF. The complete variable domain, with remaining parts taken from reference TRBV5-1 and TRBJ2-1, reads KAGVTQTPRYLIKTRGQQVTLSCSPISGHRSVSWYQQTPGQGLQFLFEYFSETQRNKGNFPGRFSGRQFSNSRSEMNVSTLELGDSALYLCASSLDAASSYNEQFFGPGTRLTVL.

This clonotype has just a few counts. The V call is TRBV12-3 or TRBV12-4, the J call TRBJ2-5; TRBD1 matches at 9 bases. J was trimmed by 4 bases and V by 5 bases; bases with no gene match: 8. The CDR3 has 15 residues. CDR3 DNA: TGTGCCAGCAGTCGATGGGACAGGGTGGGAGAGACCCAGTACTTC. It encodes CASSRWDRVGETQYF.

This clonotype was picked up a small number of times. The genes are TRBV24-1 and TRBJ2-7; TRBD1 agrees at 7 bases. With V trimmed by 3 bases and J by 5 bases, 12 bases remained unmatched. The CDR3 has 16 residues. CDR1 and CDR2 from the germline V gene are KGHDR and SFDVKD. The CDR3 here is CATSDKGKTGMNEQYF. The CDR3 DNA reads as TGTGCCACCAGTGATAAGGGGAAGACAGGGATGAACGAGCAGTACTTC.

This clonotype was counted ten times or more. The chain couples TRBV5-5 to TRBJ2-3; either TRBD1 or TRBD2 may fit D (6 bases each). Deletions cut 6 bases from V and 3 bases from J, with 14 bases between. CDR1 SGHKS and CDR2 YYEKEE come from the germline V gene (reference sequence). The CDR3 is made up of 14 amino acids. The CDR3 region has the DNA TGTGCCAGCACCTACGGGGGCGGGACAGATACGCAGTATTTT. It encodes CASTYGGGTDTQYF.

This clonotype was seen many times. The chain has TRBV6-5 and TRBJ1-3; D not resolved. This CDR3 has 14 residues. V lost 5 bases, J lost 0 bases, and 8 bases lay in between. Germline-derived CDR1 and CDR2 are MNHEY and SVGAGI. This CDR3 is CASSLDSSGNTIYF. Here the CDR3 DNA reads TGTGCCAGCAGTCTAGACTCCTCTGGAAACACCATATATTTT.

This clonotype has ten or more counts. This chain uses TRBV4-3 with TRBJ2-7; the D gene is possibly TRBD2 (6 bases). CDR3 size: 15 residues. Germline V CDR1 and CDR2: LGHNA, YSLEER. V dropped 0 bases and J dropped 2 bases, with 11 bases sitting between them. This CDR3 is CASSQDRRETYEQYF. The DNA for the CDR3 is TGCGCCAGCAGCCAAGATCGGAGGGAGACCTACGAGCAGTACTTC.

This clonotype was found a few times. The chain uses TRBV11-2 and TRBJ1-6, with 11 positions matching TRBD1. The CDR3 covers 15 residues. Germline lookup yields CDR1 SGHAT and CDR2 FQNNGV. The junction had 3 bases not matched to a gene; V was cut back by 3 bases and J by 8 bases. The CDR3 here is CASSFGTGGYSPLHF. CDR3 nucleotides: TGTGCCAGCAGCTTCGGGACAGGGGGATATTCACCCCTCCACTTT.

The chain has TRBV12-3 or TRBV12-4 and TRBJ2-3, with a possible D match to TRBD2 (5 bases). The CDR3 runs 16 residues. V gave up 0 bases and J gave up 3 bases, with 13 bases separating them. Here the CDR3 reads CASSLALGRGTDTQYF. CDR3 DNA sequence: TGTGCCAGCAGTTTAGCGCTGGGTCGCGGGACAGATACGCAGTATTTT.

This clonotype was seen only a few times. The chain uses TRBV3-1 and TRBJ2-1; 10 nucleotides agree with TRBD2. This CDR3 contains 16 residues. V trimming: 1 base; J trimming: 7 bases; junction bases outside the gene matches: 7. The germline V gene has CDR1 LGHDT and CDR2 YNNKEL (reference sequence). The CDR3 sequence: CASSQGGLAVGNEQFF. Written as DNA, the CDR3 is TGTGCCAGCAGCCAAGGAGGACTAGCGGTGGGTAATGAGCAGTTCTTC.

The rearrangement links TRBV4-3 to TRBJ2-7, with D tentatively TRBD1 (5 bases). CDR1 and CDR2 from the germline V gene are LGHNA and YSLEER. V was trimmed by 1 base and J by 8 bases, leaving 15 bases between them. This CDR3 comprises 14 residues. The CDR3 DNA follows: TGCGCCAGCAGCCAAGGTCAGGGTTCCCTCAAGCAGTACTTC. Its protein product is CASSQGQGSLKQYF.

This clonotype was seen a few times. The chain links TRBV6-2 or TRBV6-3 to TRBJ2-2, with D unresolved. Trimming removed 2 bases at V and 3 bases at J, with 1 base between. The V gene's germline CDR1 is MNHEY and CDR2 SVGEGT. The length of the CDR3 is 12 residues. Here the CDR3 reads CASSYHTGELFF. The CDR3 DNA follows: TGTGCCAGCAGTTACCACACCGGGGAGCTGTTTTTT.

This clonotype was observed at least ten times. The DNA for the CDR3 is TGTGCCAGCAGCCAAGCGGGACGGTACACAGATACGCAGTATTTT. Residues: CASSQAGRYTDTQYF. The chain carries TRBV14 and TRBJ2-3; D may match TRBD1 or TRBD2 (5 bases each). The germline gives CDR1 SGHDN, CDR2 FVKESK. The CDR3 spans 15 residues. Trimming stripped 1 base from V and 2 bases from J, with 10 bases between. Supplemented by reference TRBV14 and TRBJ2-3, the full variable domain reads EAGVTQFPSHSVIEKGQTVTLRCDPISGHDNLYWYRRVMGKEIKFLLHFVKESKQDESGMPNNRFLAERTGGTYSTLKVQPAELEDSGVYFCASSQAGRYTDTQYFGPGTRLTVL.

This clonotype has a count of ten or more. The J gene is TRBJ2-7, the V gene TRBV20-1, with 9 bases matching TRBD2. The CDR3 contains 14 residues. Per germline, CDR1 DFQATT and CDR2 SNEGSKA (reference sequence). After removal of 5 bases from V and 1 base from J, the junction contained 6 bases not matched to a gene. The CDR3: CSAVPTSGSYEQYF. The CDR3 region has the DNA TGCAGTGCTGTCCCGACTAGCGGATCCTACGAGCAGTACTTC.

The table lists this clonotype with a few counts. The genes are TRBV6-2 or TRBV6-3 and TRBJ1-1; D unresolved. The CDR3 is 13 residues long. Trimming removed 0 bases at V and 5 bases at J, with 7 bases between. CDR1 is MNHEY, CDR2 SVGEGT, per germline. The CDR3 loop is CASSYSKYTEAFF. CDR3 DNA: TGTGCCAGCAGTTACTCGAAGTATACTGAAGCTTTCTTT.

This rearrangement joins TRBV7-2 to TRBJ2-1; 7 nucleotides match TRBD2. Germline assignment: CDR1 SGHTA and CDR2 FQGNSA. The CDR3 is made up of 15 amino acids. The V segment lost 6 bases and the J segment 4 bases; nucleotides outside the gene matches: 9. The CDR3 is CASRDKAGAYNEQFF. DNA of the CDR3: TGTGCCAGCAGGGATAAGGCGGGAGCTTACAATGAGCAGTTCTTC.

This clonotype was recorded at least ten times. CDR3 DNA: TGTGCCAGCATGCTAGCGGGATCGACCGGGGAGCTGTTTTTT. The encoded protein is CASMLAGSTGELFF. This chain uses TRBV12-3 or TRBV12-4 with TRBJ2-2; TRBD2 matches 9 bases. V shed 7 bases and J 5 bases; nucleotides not matched to a gene: 5. The length of the CDR3 is 14 residues.

This clonotype showed up just a few times. The genes are TRBV15 and TRBJ1-4; the D is unclear. The germline gives CDR1 LNHNV, CDR2 YYDKDF (reference sequence). V lost 4 bases and J 7 bases, leaving 13 bases between the germline ends. The CDR3 has 14 residues. CDR3 sequence: CATSTGLLGEKLFF. CDR3 DNA: TGTGCCACCAGCACTGGACTTCTGGGTGAAAAACTGTTTTTT. Based on the CDR3 plus reference TRBV15 and TRBJ1-4, the full variable domain is DAMVIQNPRYQVTQFGKPVTLSCSQTLNHNVMYWYQQKSSQAPKLLFHYYDKDFNNEADTPDNFQSRRPNTSFCFLDIRSPGLGDTAMYLCATSTGLLGEKLFFGSGTQLSVL.

This clonotype was counted between two and nine times. The rearrangement uses TRBV30 and TRBJ2-1; D gene uncertain. Germline loops: CDR1 GTSNPN, CDR2 SVGIG (reference sequence). Trimming stripped 2 bases from V and 9 bases from J, with 14 bases between. The CDR3 is 13 residues long. CDR3 DNA sequence: TGTGCCTGGAGTAAGGCCCGCTGGTCTGAGCAGTTCTTC. It is translated as CAWSKARWSEQFF.